Each of the 22 T cell receptor beta chains below was sequenced from the same sample in a study of blood T cell repertoires in COVID-19. Measured with immunoSEQ multiplex PCR; TCRdb has only the in-frame clones, and not every one. The sample carries about 160,000 clones, 60% to 85% recorded once. Sequenced: peripheral blood. These receptor sequences come from a man aged 55 to 70 with acute or convalescent COVID-19.

V and J are TRBV7-2 and TRBJ2-2, with D perhaps matching TRBD2 (6 bases). CDR1 SGHTA and CDR2 FQGNSA come from the germline V gene. This CDR3 contains 14 residues. V shed 6 bases and J shed 6 bases, with 14 bases lying between them. The DNA of the CDR3 is TGTGCCAGCAGACCCGGACTAAGTGCCGGGGAGCTGTTTTTT. Protein sequence: CASRPGLSAGELFF. The complete variable domain, with remaining parts taken from reference TRBV7-2 and TRBJ2-2, reads GAGVSQSPSNKVTEKGKDVELRCDPISGHTALYWYRQSLGQGLEFLIYFQGNSAPDKSGLPSDRFSAERTGGSVSTLTIQRTQQEDSAVYLCASRPGLSAGELFFGEGSRLTVL.

This sequence joins TRBV4-1 and TRBJ2-1; no definite D call. Germline CDR1 is MGHRA and CDR2 is YSYEKL. The ends were cut back, 0 bases at V and 0 bases at J, with 9 bases in the middle. The CDR3 runs 16 residues. CDR3 in DNA: TGCGCCAGCAGCCAAGATCCAGGTACCTCCTACAATGAGCAGTTCTTC. This sequence encodes CASSQDPGTSYNEQFF.

CDR3: CASSPTGNYGYTF. CDR3 coding DNA: TGTGCCAGCAGCCCTACTGGTAACTATGGCTACACCTTC. J is TRBJ1-2 and V is TRBV11-2; D is undetermined. V lost 5 bases and J lost 1, with 8 bases in between. CDR3 size: 13 residues. The germline gives CDR1 SGHAT, CDR2 FQNNGV.

The V and J genes are TRBV7-9 and TRBJ1-1, with D possibly being TRBD1 (5 bases). The ends were cut back, 1 base at V and 5 bases at J, with 14 bases in the middle. This CDR3 comprises 15 residues. The germline gives CDR1 SEHNR, CDR2 FQNEAQ (reference sequence). The CDR3 sequence is CASSLGGGQVTEAFF. The CDR3 nucleotides read TGTGCCAGCAGCTTAGGGGGAGGACAAGTTACTGAAGCTTTCTTT.

The rearrangement joins TRBV12-5 to TRBJ1-1, with D possibly TRBD1 on 6 matching bases. Germline V gene lookup returns CDR1 LGHNT and CDR2 FRNRAP. V lost 7 bases, J lost 5 bases, and 20 bases lay in between. The CDR3 spans 15 residues. The CDR3 bases are TGTGCTAGTGCTCACGCCGAAACAGGGCTGACTGAAGCTTTCTTT. It encodes CASAHAETGLTEAFF.

The rearrangement uses TRBV28 and TRBJ1-5; 9 bases map to TRBD1. The CDR3 covers 15 residues. The germline CDR1 and CDR2 sequences are MDHEN and SYDVKM. J gave up 3 bases and V 6 bases, and 6 bases lay outside the gene matches. The CDR3 loop is CASRGTGSYNQPQHF. DNA of the CDR3: TGTGCCAGCAGAGGGACAGGGTCCTACAATCAGCCCCAGCATTTT.

The rearrangement links TRBV19 to TRBJ2-3, with 10 bases fitting TRBD1. The CDR3 runs 15 residues. Trimming at V came to 6 bases and at J to 3 bases, leaving 6 bases not matched to a gene. Germline V lookup: CDR1 LNHDA, CDR2 SQIVND (reference sequence). This chain's CDR3 is CASRAGTGETDTQYF. The CDR3 DNA follows: TGTGCCAGTAGGGCCGGGACAGGGGAAACAGATACGCAGTATTTT.

The chain combines TRBV11-2 with TRBJ1-2; the match to TRBD1 covers 8 bases. The CDR3 contains 16 residues. The germline V gene encodes CDR1 SGHAT and CDR2 FQNNGV. The ends lost 3 bases at V and 6 bases at J; junction bases unmatched: 12. CDR3 sequence: CASSFLRFDRGDGYTF. The CDR3 DNA is TGTGCCAGCAGCTTCTTACGGTTTGACAGGGGCGATGGCTACACCTTC.

V gene TRBV4-2 combines with J gene TRBJ1-5; no clear D. Germline V CDR1 and CDR2: LGHNA, YNFKEQ. Trimming took off 5 bases at V and 0 bases at J, with 8 bases between the two ends. This CDR3 comprises 14 residues. As DNA, the CDR3 is TGTGCCAGCAGCAAGGACTATAGCAATCAGCCCCAGCATTTT. Amino acid sequence: CASSKDYSNQPQHF.

The J gene is TRBJ2-1, the V gene TRBV9; 7 positions match TRBD1. Germline V gene sequence: CDR1 SGDLS, CDR2 YYNGEE. The CDR3 length is 14 residues. J was trimmed by 8 bases and V by 0 bases; bases with no gene match: 5. DNA of the CDR3: TGTGCCAGCAGCGTAGACAGGGGCGGGTATGAGCAGTTCTTC. Residues: CASSVDRGGYEQFF.

J is TRBJ2-7 and V is TRBV10-3, with 8 bases aligning to TRBD1. With 7 bases clipped from V and 4 bases from J, the junction kept 12 bases outside the gene matches. Germline values: CDR1 ENHRY, CDR2 SYGVKD. There are 15 residues in the CDR3. The CDR3 spells CAITSQDRVGYEQYF. The CDR3, as DNA: TGTGCCATCACCAGCCAGGACAGGGTGGGTTACGAGCAGTACTTC.

The rearrangement uses TRBV15 and TRBJ1-3; the D is unclear. Trimming shortened V by 0 bases and J by 0 bases, and 12 bases separated the two germline ends. The CDR3 spans 17 residues. Germline-derived CDR1 and CDR2 are LNHNV and YYDKDF (reference sequence). The CDR3 DNA is TGTGCCACCAGCAGAGATTATTGGGAGAGCTCTGGAAACACCATATATTTT. This encodes CATSRDYWESSGNTIYF.

This chain connects TRBV5-1 to TRBJ1-1, with TRBD1 matching over 9 bases. Germline trimming cut 4 bases from V and 7 bases from J; bases unmatched to any gene: 20. The CDR3 has 18 residues. Per the germline V gene, CDR1 is SGHRS and CDR2 is YFSETQ. CDR3 in DNA: TGCGCCAGCAGCCTGAACAGGGGGCACGTTTTCGACCTCAATGAAGCTTTCTTT. Its protein is CASSLNRGHVFDLNEAFF.

The rearrangement joins TRBV13 to TRBJ2-3, with 12 bases identical to TRBD2. The CDR3 spans 15 residues. Germline CDR1 reads PRHDT; CDR2 reads FYEKMQ (reference sequence). V lost 7 bases to trimming and J lost 5 bases; unmatched junction nucleotides: 7. In nucleotides, the CDR3 is TGTGCCAGCACCCCTAGCGGGGGGGCGGGAGATACGCAGTATTTT. It encodes CASTPSGGAGDTQYF.

The genes are TRBV5-1 and TRBJ1-1, with TRBD1 as a possible D gene (5 bases). CDR1 is SGHRS and CDR2 is YFSETQ in the germline V gene. V was cut by 0 bases and J by 0 bases, with 9 bases left in between. The CDR3 covers 15 residues. The CDR3 loop is CASSLDWGMNTEAFF. The CDR3 DNA is TGCGCCAGCAGCTTGGATTGGGGCATGAACACTGAAGCTTTCTTT.

The chain links TRBV27 to TRBJ2-2; 7 nucleotides align to TRBD2. Germline CDR1 and CDR2: MNHEY and SMNVEV (reference sequence). V was pared by 5 bases and J by 7 bases, with 4 bases of the junction left unmatched. This CDR3 spans 13 amino acids. The CDR3 here is CASSQGRGGELFF. CDR3 sequence (DNA): TGTGCCAGCAGTCAAGGGAGGGGCGGGGAGCTGTTTTTT.

The J gene is TRBJ1-2, the V gene TRBV5-6; 11 nucleotides match TRBD1. After removal of 7 bases from V and 4 bases from J, the junction contained 3 bases not matched to a gene. CDR1 and CDR2 (germline): SGHDT, YYEEEE. This CDR3 has 13 amino acids. DNA of the CDR3: TGTGCCAGCTTAGGACAGGGGGCCTATGGCTACACCTTC. Its protein is CASLGQGAYGYTF.

The chain has TRBV19 and TRBJ1-1, with D possibly being TRBD1 (6 bases). V gave up 6 bases and J gave up 3 bases, with 20 bases separating them. Germline lookup yields CDR1 LNHDA and CDR2 SQIVND (reference sequence). The length of the CDR3 is 16 residues. The chain's CDR3 is CASRPTYRVQDTEAFF. CDR3 DNA sequence: TGTGCCAGTAGGCCCACTTACAGGGTTCAGGACACTGAAGCTTTCTTT.

The V gene is TRBV4-2, the J gene TRBJ1-5; D is unclear. Germline V gene data show CDR1 as LGHNA and CDR2 as YNFKEQ. This CDR3 comprises 12 residues. V dropped 8 bases and J dropped 0 bases, with 5 bases sitting between them. The CDR3: CASGSSNQPQHF. The CDR3 DNA reads as TGTGCCAGCGGTAGTAGCAATCAGCCCCAGCATTTT.

This chain links TRBV2 with TRBJ1-3; TRBD1 matches at 7 bases. The CDR3 loop spans 14 amino acids. Unmatched junction bases numbered 4, after V lost 8 bases and J lost 0 bases. Per germline, CDR1 SNHLY and CDR2 FYNNEI. The CDR3 spells CASGTGVSGNTIYF. The CDR3 DNA sequence: TGTGCCAGCGGAACAGGGGTCTCTGGAAACACCATATATTTT. Drawing the rest from reference TRBV2 and TRBJ1-3, the complete variable domain is EPEVTQTPSHQVTQMGQEVILRCVPISNHLYFYWYRQILGQKVEFLVSFYNNEISEKSEIFDDQFSVERPDGSNFTLKIRSTKLEDSAMYFCASGTGVSGNTIYFGEGSWLTVV.

The rearrangement joins TRBV6-5 to TRBJ2-2; TRBD1 matches at 8 bases. Germline V gene lookup returns CDR1 MNHEY and CDR2 SVGAGI. V lost 7 bases to trimming and J lost 4 bases; unmatched junction nucleotides: 8. The CDR3 covers 15 residues. The CDR3 protein is CASTMGQEITGELFF. CDR3 nucleotide sequence: TGTGCCAGCACCATGGGACAGGAGATCACCGGGGAGCTGTTTTTT.

This clone was seen a handful of times. This chain connects TRBV13 to TRBJ1-1; 8 bases are shared with TRBD1. J was trimmed by 1 base and V by 4 bases; bases with no gene match: 2. Germline loops: CDR1 PRHDT, CDR2 FYEKMQ (reference sequence). The CDR3 contains 14 residues. The CDR3 coding sequence is TGTGCCAGCAGCTCCGGGACAGGGAACACTGAAGCTTTCTTT. Translated, it gives CASSSGTGNTEAFF.